This TCR beta chain was profiled in a study of control samples from healthy donors and cancer patients (dated by TCRdb to about 2020). About this clone: The specificity of this receptor is unknown. Base-call qualities are not available, and no considerably larger clone is one nucleotide away.

Receptor libraries were prepared by the immunoSEQ multiplex PCR assay. TCRdb took over this immuneACCESS table, retaining in-frame rearrangements with V and J assigned. Such tables are incomplete; in checked studies, under half of the missing clones stem from an unresolved V gene, and the remainder is unexplained. Here the sample has 45,000 to 55,000 clones; more than 85% occur a single time. The ten largest make up 20% to 30% of the sample. Relative to germline, V is 0 bases shorter and J is 4 bases shorter, with 10 bases between their ends. CDR1 and CDR2 were assigned from the germline V gene as SGDLS and YYNGEE. Taken from cysteine to phenylalanine, the CDR3 has 14 residues. Here the CDR3 DNA is all that survives: 42 bases in frame from base 1.

Sequencing was performed on PBMCs. The chain employs TRBV9 and TRBJ2-5; no D gene is confidently identified. This clonotype originated in a woman between 50 and 59 years old with head and neck cancer. The sequenced DNA is TGTGCCAGCAGCGTAGGGACCCGAGGAGAGACCCAGTACTTC. This is translated as CASSVGTRGETQYF.